The 25 T cell receptor beta chains below come from one sample, sequenced in a study of siplizumab effects on memory and regulatory T cells (dated by TCRdb to about 2019). The method was the immunoSEQ multiplex PCR assay. TCRdb stores this immuneACCESS table with in-frame sequences only. Part of the clones is absent; in the studies checked, under half of the shortfall reflects unresolved V genes, and no reason is known for the rest. Recorded for this sample are fewer than 65,000 clones; 93% of them occurred a single time. The top ten clones comprise over 15% of the sample. The sequencing sample was made of CD8+ T cells sorted from blood. These receptors were collected from a human donor in good health.

This clone was seen just once. This chain uses TRBV5-6 with TRBJ2-1; no clear D gene. CDR1 and CDR2 from the germline V gene are SGHDT and YYEEEE. The CDR3 contains 12 residues. The V gene lost 6 bases and the J gene lost 10 bases, with 14 bases spanning the gap. In DNA form, the CDR3 reads TGTGCCAGCATCGTGACCCGACGGGAGCAGTTCTTC. Amino acid sequence: CASIVTRREQFF.

The chain uses TRBV5-4 and TRBJ2-7; no clear D gene. CDR1 is SGHNT, CDR2 YYREEE, per germline (reference sequence). V shed 0 bases and J shed 4 bases, with 8 bases lying between them. This CDR3 spans 13 amino acids. The CDR3 nucleotides read TGTGCCAGCAGCTTGGGGCCTAAATACGAGCAGTACTTC. This sequence encodes CASSLGPKYEQYF.

The CDR3 region has the DNA TGTGCCAGCAGTCCACGGGGCGGCAGGGCGAATGGAAACACCATATATTTT. Its protein product is CASSPRGGRANGNTIYF. J is TRBJ1-3 and V is TRBV7-2, with D tentatively TRBD1 (5 bases). The CDR3 is made up of 17 amino acids. The germline V gene encodes CDR1 SGHTA and CDR2 FQGNSA. V lost 6 bases and J lost 3, with 21 bases in between.

The chain carries TRBV9 and TRBJ2-7; D is unresolved. V was cut by 0 bases and J by 0 bases, with 7 bases left in between. Germline V gene lookup returns CDR1 SGDLS and CDR2 YYNGEE. This CDR3 is built from 14 residues. In DNA form, the CDR3 reads TGTGCCAGCAGCGTAGCTTCCCACTCCTACGAGCAGTACTTC. Amino acid sequence: CASSVASHSYEQYF.

J is TRBJ2-7 and V is TRBV5-4; perhaps TRBD2 as D (5 bases). V lost 1 base to trimming and J lost 1 base, with 12 bases between them. The CDR3 contains 15 residues. The germline gives CDR1 SGHNT, CDR2 YYREEE (reference sequence). The CDR3: CASSLSPSPSYEQYF. The CDR3 bases are TGTGCCAGCAGCTTGTCCCCTAGCCCTTCCTACGAGCAGTACTTC.

This sequence joins TRBV14 and TRBJ2-1; D gene ambiguous. The CDR3 loop spans 13 amino acids. Germline CDR1 reads SGHDN; CDR2 reads FVKESK. The V end lost 4 bases, the J end lost 4 bases, and 8 bases lay between the germline ends. DNA for the CDR3: TGTGCCAGCAGCCCCCACGGTTACAATGAGCAGTTCTTC. Translation gives CASSPHGYNEQFF.

V usage is TRBV7-9 and J usage is TRBJ1-5; D unresolved. The germline V gene encodes CDR1 SEHNR and CDR2 FQNEAQ (reference sequence). V was shortened by 1 base and J by 6 bases, with 10 bases between the two germline ends. The CDR3 extends over 14 amino acids. CDR3 bases: TGTGCCAGCAGCTTAGTCGAGCGCGGTCAGCCCCAGCATTTT. Protein: CASSLVERGQPQHF. The variable domain in full, completed from reference TRBV7-9 and TRBJ1-5, reads DTGVSQNPRHKITKRGQNVTFRCDPISEHNRLYWYRQTLGQGPEFLTYFQNEAQLEKSRLLSDRFSAERPKGSFSTLEIQRTEQGDSAMYLCASSLVERGQPQHFGDGTRLSIL.

The V and J genes are TRBV18 and TRBJ2-1; 14 bases agree with TRBD2. Trimming cost V 4 bases and J 15 bases; bases outside gene matches: 5. CDR3 size: 13 residues. Germline-derived CDR1 and CDR2 are KGHSH and LQKENI. This CDR3 is CASSRTSGRRRFF. In nucleotides, the CDR3 is TGTGCCAGCTCACGGACTAGCGGGAGGCGTCGGTTCTTC.

The genes are TRBV27 and TRBJ1-1; tentative D call: TRBD1 (5 bases). The CDR3 extends over 15 amino acids. Germline CDR1 reads MNHEY; CDR2 reads SMNVEV (reference sequence). V was trimmed by 6 bases and J by 1 base, leaving 15 bases between them. As DNA, the CDR3 is TGTGCCAGCAGGTCCCATGGGGGGACGAACACTGAAGCTTTCTTT. Amino acids: CASRSHGGTNTEAFF.

This sequence joins TRBV27 and TRBJ1-1; D not certain. CDR1 and CDR2 (germline): MNHEY, SMNVEV (reference sequence). The V end lost 8 bases, the J end lost 6 bases, and 10 bases lay between the germline ends. This CDR3 region has 11 residues. For the CDR3, the DNA is TGTGCCAGCGGCCCAGAATCTGAAGCTTTCTTT. Protein sequence: CASGPESEAFF.

This rearrangement joins TRBV9 to TRBJ2-2; D ambiguous. CDR1 is SGDLS, CDR2 YYNGEE, per germline. Trimming removed 4 bases at V and 4 bases at J, with 5 bases between. The CDR3 contains 12 residues. The CDR3 nucleotides read TGTGCCAGCAGCCTCAGCACCGGGGAGCTGTTTTTT. It translates to CASSLSTGELFF.

This chain uses TRBV4-1 with TRBJ2-2, with TRBD2 identical over 7 bases. The ends lost 5 bases at V and 1 base at J; junction bases unmatched: 7. The CDR3 consists of 16 residues. The V gene's germline CDR1 is MGHRA and CDR2 YSYEKL. The CDR3 DNA is TGCGCCAGCAGCATACATAAGCGGGAGAACACCGGGGAGCTGTTTTTT. Amino acids: CASSIHKRENTGELFF.

This chain joins TRBV19 and TRBJ1-4; D is unresolved. Trimming stripped 6 bases from V and 0 bases from J, with 29 bases between. From germline, CDR1 is LNHDA and CDR2 SQIVND (reference sequence). The CDR3 spans 21 residues. DNA of the CDR3: TGTGCCAGTAGCGACCGTGTAATCAGAGTCCGTGCCGTTGCAACTAATGAAAAACTGTTTTTT. It translates to CASSDRVIRVRAVATNEKLFF.

The sample holds one count of this clone. The genes are TRBV28 and TRBJ2-7; possible D gene TRBD1, 5 bases. The CDR3 contains 15 residues. The V end lost 7 bases, the J end lost 4 bases, and 20 bases lay between the germline ends. Germline CDR1 is MDHEN and CDR2 is SYDVKM. The CDR3 bases are TGTGCCAGCAAAGAGGCGAATAGGGGTTTGTACGAGCAGTACTTC. This translates into CASKEANRGLYEQYF.

V is TRBV28 and J is TRBJ2-7; perhaps TRBD1 as D (6 bases). The CDR3 is 14 amino acids. Germline CDR1 and CDR2: MDHEN and SYDVKM. Deletions cut 4 bases from V and 3 bases from J, with 13 bases between. CDR3 nucleotides: TGTGCCAGCAGTTCGACAGGTAATGGCTACGAGCAGTACTTC. Residues: CASSSTGNGYEQYF.

This chain connects TRBV27 to TRBJ2-2; TRBD2 is a possible D gene (5 bases). The CDR3 runs to 14 residues. Germline CDR1 MNHEY, CDR2 SMNVEV (reference sequence). Trimming removed 5 bases at V and 0 bases at J, with 7 bases between. The CDR3 loop reads CASSVGANTGELFF. The CDR3 nucleotides are TGTGCCAGCAGTGTCGGGGCGAACACCGGGGAGCTGTTTTTT.

This clone has a handful of counts. The chain uses TRBV29-1 and TRBJ1-2; D might be TRBD1 (5 bases). V lost 2 bases and J 5 bases, leaving 12 bases between the germline ends. Per the germline V gene, CDR1 is SQVTM and CDR2 is ANQGSEA. This CDR3 is 13 amino acids long. CDR3 coding DNA: TGCAGCGTTGAAACAGGAGAAAGGTATGGCTACACCTTC. Encoded protein: CSVETGERYGYTF. The whole variable domain, remainder taken from reference TRBV29-1 and TRBJ1-2, is SAVISQKPSRDICQRGTSLTIQCQVDSQVTMMFWYRQQPGQSLTLIATANQGSEATYESGFVIDKFPISRPNLTFSTLTVSNMSPEDSSIYLCSVETGERYGYTFGSGTRLTVV.

The chain employs TRBV28 and TRBJ2-2, with 10 bases lining up with TRBD1. The CDR3 loop spans 19 amino acids. V dropped 6 bases and J dropped 3; count of bases not matched to a gene: 16. Per the germline V gene, CDR1 is MDHEN and CDR2 is SYDVKM. For the CDR3, the DNA is TGTGCCAGCAGCCCCGCCGGGACAGGGGCCCTAGAGGACACCGGGGAGCTGTTTTTT. Translated: CASSPAGTGALEDTGELFF.

A note on this clone: Relative to the germline gene, one junction end is altered; a read error may explain this. This chain uses TRBV11-1 with TRBJ2-1; TRBD2 is a possible D gene (5 bases). The CDR3 is 14 residues long. Germline V gene lookup returns CDR1 SGHAT and CDR2 FQDESV (reference sequence). The CDR3 DNA reads as TGTGCCAGCAGCTTCCGAGGGAACTACAGTGAGCAGTTCTTC. As protein: CASSFRGNYSEQFF.

CDR3 in amino acids: CASSLSIAGHLDTQYF. The CDR3 region has the DNA TGTGCCAGCAGTTTATCGATAGCGGGACATCTCGATACGCAGTATTTT. The J gene is TRBJ2-3, the V gene TRBV28, with 8 bases aligning to TRBD2. CDR3 size: 16 residues. Per germline, CDR1 MDHEN and CDR2 SYDVKM. V trimming: 1 base; J trimming: 6 bases; junction bases outside the gene matches: 9.

This sequence joins TRBV7-7 and TRBJ2-2; TRBD1 agrees at 8 bases. The CDR3 is 16 residues long. V gave up 1 base and J gave up 2 bases; unmatched junction bases: 3. CDR1 and CDR2 (germline): SSHAT, FNYEAQ (reference sequence). Written as DNA, the CDR3 is TGTGCCAGCAGCTTAGGGACAGGGATAAACACCGGGGAGCTGTTTTTT. Translating it yields CASSLGTGINTGELFF.

V and J are TRBV19 and TRBJ1-2; no reliable D call. With 10 bases removed from V and 7 bases from J, the gap between germline ends came to 10 bases. The CDR3 loop spans 10 amino acids. Per the germline V gene, CDR1 is LNHDA and CDR2 is SQIVND (reference sequence). CDR3: CATVSSGYTF. CDR3 nucleotide sequence: TGTGCCACTGTATCCTCTGGCTACACCTTC.

The chain recombines TRBV6-1 with TRBJ2-1; D remains ambiguous. The CDR3 extends over 13 amino acids. The V end lost 7 bases, the J end lost 1 base, and 8 bases lay between the germline ends. The germline V gene has CDR1 MNHNS and CDR2 SASEGT. Written as DNA, the CDR3 is TGTGCCAGCACGGGCGGATCCTACAATGAGCAGTTCTTC. Encoded protein: CASTGGSYNEQFF.

The chain links TRBV28 to TRBJ1-1; D unresolved. CDR1 is MDHEN, CDR2 SYDVKM, per germline. V was trimmed by 0 bases and J by 5 bases, leaving 10 bases between them. The CDR3 runs to 14 residues. The CDR3 DNA is TGTGCCAGCAGTTTATGGGGAGAGGAGACTGAAGCTTTCTTT. This codes for CASSLWGEETEAFF.

This chain connects TRBV28 to TRBJ2-4; 9 bases match TRBD1. V lost 7 bases to trimming and J lost 2 bases; unmatched junction nucleotides: 12. The CDR3 contains 17 residues. Per germline, CDR1 MDHEN and CDR2 SYDVKM. This CDR3 is CASNLTGGRGTKNIQYF. The CDR3 bases are TGTGCCAGCAACCTGACAGGGGGAAGAGGGACCAAAAACATTCAGTACTTC.